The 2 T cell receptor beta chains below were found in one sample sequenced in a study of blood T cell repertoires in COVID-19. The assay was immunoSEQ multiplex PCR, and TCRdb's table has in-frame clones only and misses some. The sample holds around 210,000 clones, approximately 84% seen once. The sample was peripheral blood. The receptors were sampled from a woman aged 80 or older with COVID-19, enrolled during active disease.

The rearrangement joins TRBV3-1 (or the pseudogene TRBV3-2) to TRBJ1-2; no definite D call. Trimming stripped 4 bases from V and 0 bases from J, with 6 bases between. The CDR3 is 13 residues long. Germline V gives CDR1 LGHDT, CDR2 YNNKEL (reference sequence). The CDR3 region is CASSPGANYGYTF. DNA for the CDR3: TGTGCCAGCAGCCCGGGAGCTAACTATGGCTACACCTTC.

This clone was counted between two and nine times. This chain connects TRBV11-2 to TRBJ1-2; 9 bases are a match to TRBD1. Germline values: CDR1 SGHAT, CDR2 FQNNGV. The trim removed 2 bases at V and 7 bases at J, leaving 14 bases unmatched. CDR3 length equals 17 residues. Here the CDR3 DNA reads TGTGCCAGCAGCTTAACAGGCCCGGGACAGGGAATTCCTGGCTACACCTTC. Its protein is CASSLTGPGQGIPGYTF.